This TCR beta chain originates from a study of T cells in Graves' hyperthyroidism and ophthalmopathy. Remarks on this clonotype: As yet, its antigen is unknown.

The CDR3 runs to 13 residues. Germline CDR1 is MNHEY and CDR2 is SVGEGT. Between the trimmed V and J ends, which lost 0 bases and 4 bases, there was a span of 6 bases. The study's findings and limits: Blood also carried most thyroid clonotypes expanded above 0.001.

Regions amplified from RNA transcripts were the TCR beta CDR3 regions. The HTBI primer set served for first-round RT-PCR of the TCR CDR3. MiXCR, run by TCRdb on the multiplex PCR reads, gives a single entry per CDR3 protein. Of around 440,000 distinct CDR3 sequences detected, more than 15% appear once; the ten largest clones hold 11% to 15%. Exclusion followed for patients with uncontrolled infection, other autoimmune disease, pregnancy or lactation. This receptor was obtained from a woman under 30 with Graves' hyperthyroidism. Sequenced material: blood. V usage is TRBV6-2 or TRBV6-3 and J usage is TRBJ2-5, with D hard to call. The CDR3 region has the DNA TGTGCCAGCAGTTACTCCTTGACAGAGACCCAGTACTTC. The encoded protein is CASSYSLTETQYF.